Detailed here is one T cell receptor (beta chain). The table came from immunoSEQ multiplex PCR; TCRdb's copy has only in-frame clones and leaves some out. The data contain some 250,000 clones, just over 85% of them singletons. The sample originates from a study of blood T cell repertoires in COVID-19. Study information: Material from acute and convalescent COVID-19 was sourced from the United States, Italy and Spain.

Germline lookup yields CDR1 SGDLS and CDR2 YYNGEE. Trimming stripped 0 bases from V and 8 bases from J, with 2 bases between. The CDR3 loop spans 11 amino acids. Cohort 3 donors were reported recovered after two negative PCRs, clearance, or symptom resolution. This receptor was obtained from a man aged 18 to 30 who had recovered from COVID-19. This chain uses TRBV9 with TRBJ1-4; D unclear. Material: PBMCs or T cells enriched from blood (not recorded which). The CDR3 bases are TGTGCCAGCAGCGTAGCGGAAAAACTGTTTTTT. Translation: CASSVAEKLFF.